One and the same sample provided the 27 T cell receptor beta chains below, sequenced in a study of OX40 agonist ivuxolimab in advanced cancers. Data came from immunoSEQ multiplex PCR; TCRdb stores just in-frame clones and leaves some out. The sample lists tens of thousands of clones; approximately 81% were seen once. The sequencing here drew on CD4+ or CD8+ T cells sorted from blood, taken in a trial of the OX40 agonist ivuxolimab. The receptors here all came from an adult with an advanced solid tumor such as melanoma, head and neck, liver or kidney cancer.

The CDR3 sequence is CASSLGATTYNEQFF. CDR3 coding DNA: TGTGCCAGCAGCTTGGGGGCGACTACCTACAATGAGCAGTTCTTC. The V and J genes are TRBV5-5 and TRBJ2-1; D is possibly TRBD2 (5 bases). The CDR3 is made up of 15 amino acids. V lost 0 bases and J 2 bases, leaving 9 bases between the germline ends. Germline loops: CDR1 SGHKS, CDR2 YYEKEE (reference sequence). Full variable domain (rest looked up from reference TRBV5-5 and TRBJ2-1): DAGVTQSPTHLIKTRGQQVTLRCSPISGHKSVSWYQQVLGQGPQFIFQYYEKEERGRGNFPDRFSARQFPNYSSELNVNALLLGDSALYLCASSLGATTYNEQFFGPGTRLTVL.

V gene TRBV2 combines with J gene TRBJ1-4; D unresolved. The CDR3 sequence is 10 residues long. CDR1 SNHLY and CDR2 FYNNEI come from the germline V gene. As DNA, the CDR3 is TGTGCTAGTCGAATAAAAAAACTGTTTTTT. This sequence encodes CASRIKKLFF. Drawing the rest from reference TRBV2 and TRBJ1-4, the complete variable domain is EPEVTQTPSHQVTQMGQEVILRCVPISNHLYFYWYRQILGQKVEFLVSFYNNEISEKSEIFDDQFSVERPDGSNFTLKIRSTKLEDSAMYFCASRIKKLFFGSGTQLSVL.

This clone appeared many times. V is TRBV9 and J is TRBJ2-1, with TRBD1 identical over 9 bases. CDR3 length equals 16 residues. The germline gives CDR1 SGDLS, CDR2 YYNGEE. The V gene end was trimmed by 0 bases and the J gene end by 10 bases; junction bases not matched to a gene: 11. CDR3 sequence (DNA): TGTGCCAGCAGCGTAGAGAGGGGACAGGGTCTCCGGGAGCAGTTCTTC. As protein: CASSVERGQGLREQFF.

J is TRBJ1-4 and V is TRBV2; D not certain. Germline CDR1 SNHLY, CDR2 FYNNEI. The CDR3 sequence is 11 residues long. Trimming took 1 base from V and 11 from J, leaving 5 bases between them. For the CDR3, the DNA is TGTGCCAGCAGTGAAGTCCAGAAACTGTTTTTT. Protein product: CASSEVQKLFF.

The genes are TRBV11-3 and TRBJ1-3; D remains ambiguous. The length of the CDR3 is 15 residues. The V end lost 0 bases, the J end lost 0 bases, and 6 bases lay between the germline ends. In germline, CDR1 is SGHNT, CDR2 YENEEA. CDR3 sequence: CASSLEQNSGNTIYF. In DNA, the CDR3 is TGTGCCAGCAGCTTAGAACAAAACTCTGGAAACACCATATATTTT.

The rearrangement links TRBV11-3 to TRBJ2-7; D is possibly TRBD1 or TRBD2 (6 bases each). The germline CDR1 and CDR2 sequences are SGHNT and YENEEA. The CDR3 sequence is 15 residues long. V lost 5 bases to trimming and J lost 3 bases, with 17 bases between them. In DNA form, the CDR3 reads TGTGCCAGCAGCCCCAGGCGGGGACACGGCTACGAGCAGTACTTC. Translation: CASSPRRGHGYEQYF.

The chain combines TRBV2 with TRBJ2-7, with TRBD1 matching 9 bases. CDR3 length: 14 residues. Germline V gene data show CDR1 as SNHLY and CDR2 as FYNNEI. Losses at the gene ends were 7 bases for V and 3 bases for J; bases not matched to a gene: 7. The CDR3: CASNSGTGFYEQYF. CDR3 DNA: TGTGCCAGCAATTCCGGGACAGGGTTCTACGAGCAGTACTTC.

The chain links TRBV21-1 to TRBJ2-7; the table gives TRBD1 as D, unverified against the DNA. TRBV21-1 is a documented pseudogene. The CDR3 runs 20 residues. The CDR3 loop is CASSSVRDRGPFITTYEQYF. The CDR3, as DNA: TGTGCCAGCAGCAGTGTCAGGGACAGGGGACCATTCATTACTACCTACGAGCAGTACTTC.

This clone was seen only once. The chain employs TRBV19 and TRBJ1-1, with 8 bases fitting TRBD1. J lost 8 bases, V lost 6 bases, and 8 bases had no gene match. Germline CDR1 LNHDA, CDR2 SQIVND (reference sequence). The CDR3 runs to 13 residues. CDR3 sequence reads: CASRNRDRIEAFF. CDR3 DNA: TGTGCCAGTAGAAACCGGGACAGGATAGAAGCTTTCTTT.

This clone has only one observation. The chain couples TRBV5-5 to TRBJ2-7; D not resolved. The CDR3 is 14 amino acids. The ends were cut back, 1 base at V and 1 base at J, with 9 bases in the middle. Germline lookup yields CDR1 SGHKS and CDR2 YYEKEE (reference sequence). This CDR3 reads CASSLFLASYEQYF. The CDR3 DNA reads TGTGCCAGCAGCTTGTTTTTGGCGTCCTACGAGCAGTACTTC. Supplemented by reference TRBV5-5 and TRBJ2-7, the full variable domain reads DAGVTQSPTHLIKTRGQQVTLRCSPISGHKSVSWYQQVLGQGPQFIFQYYEKEERGRGNFPDRFSARQFPNYSSELNVNALLLGDSALYLCASSLFLASYEQYFGPGTRLTVT.

V is TRBV4-3 and J is TRBJ2-1, with 12 bases matching TRBD2. The CDR3 has 16 amino acids. With 4 bases clipped from V and 8 bases from J, the junction kept 9 bases outside the gene matches. Per the germline V gene, CDR1 is LGHNA and CDR2 is YSLEER. The CDR3 nucleotides read TGCGCCAGCAGCCTATTCCTAGCGGGAGGGCCTTATGAGCAGTTCTTC. It yields the protein CASSLFLAGGPYEQFF.

This chain joins TRBV7-6 and TRBJ2-2; the match to TRBD1 covers 7 bases. There are 16 residues in the CDR3. CDR1 and CDR2 from the germline V gene are SGHVS and FNYEAQ. Unmatched junction bases numbered 5, after V lost 0 bases and J lost 4 bases. In DNA, the CDR3 is TGTGCCAGCAGCTTAGCCGGCAGGGGGTTCACCGGGGAGCTGTTTTTT. Protein sequence: CASSLAGRGFTGELFF.

V is TRBV6-1 and J is TRBJ1-2, with 10 bases lining up with TRBD1. V lost 1 base, J lost 8 bases, and 4 bases stayed unmatched. There are 14 residues in the CDR3. The germline V gene encodes CDR1 MNHNS and CDR2 SASEGT. In DNA, the CDR3 is TGTGCCAGCAGTGAAGGGGGGACAGGGGAGGGCTACACCTTC. Its protein product is CASSEGGTGEGYTF.

V is TRBV7-8 and J is TRBJ1-2; 12 bases fit TRBD1. With 0 bases clipped from V and 8 bases from J, the junction kept 7 bases outside the gene matches. This CDR3 contains 16 residues. The germline V gene encodes CDR1 SGHVS and CDR2 FQNEAQ. Here the CDR3 DNA reads TGTGCCAGCAGCTTAGCAGCCGGGACAGGGGGCTTCGGCTACACCTTC. Its protein is CASSLAAGTGGFGYTF.

There are a few counts of this clone. The rearrangement links TRBV4-2 to TRBJ2-3; D may correspond to TRBD1 or TRBD2 (5 bases each). This CDR3 is 17 amino acids long. Trimming shortened V by 0 bases and J by 2 bases, and 15 bases separated the two germline ends. Per germline, CDR1 LGHNA and CDR2 YNFKEQ. The CDR3 region has the DNA TGTGCCAGCAGCCAAGATTGGGGACCGACCCTCACAGATACGCAGTATTTT. Translation gives CASSQDWGPTLTDTQYF.

The chain uses TRBV27 and TRBJ1-2, with a possible D match to TRBD1 (6 bases). The CDR3 extends over 13 amino acids. V lost 6 bases, J lost 4 bases, and 12 bases lay in between. Germline CDR1 reads MNHEY; CDR2 reads SMNVEV (reference sequence). The CDR3 DNA reads TGTGCCAGCAGACGGACAGTTGGCTATGGCTACACCTTC. Translation: CASRRTVGYGYTF.

This chain connects TRBV15 to TRBJ2-3; D possibly uses TRBD1 or TRBD2 (5 bases each). Between the trimmed V and J ends, which lost 7 bases and 2 bases, there was a span of 19 bases. In germline, CDR1 is LNHNV, CDR2 YYDKDF (reference sequence). The CDR3 length is 16 residues. CDR3 nucleotide sequence: TGTGCCACCACCAACGTGGGACGGCAAACCACAGATACGCAGTATTTT. Encoded protein: CATTNVGRQTTDTQYF.

The chain couples TRBV7-3 to TRBJ1-1, with unresolved D. From germline, CDR1 is SGHTA and CDR2 FQGTGA. V gave up 2 bases and J gave up 1 base, with 8 bases separating them. The CDR3 has 14 residues. CDR3 sequence reads: CASSLGAGNTEAFF. For the CDR3, the DNA is TGTGCCAGCAGCTTAGGCGCGGGGAACACTGAAGCTTTCTTT.

The J gene is TRBJ2-7, the V gene TRBV6-5; possibly TRBD2 for D (5 bases). The ends were cut back, 7 bases at V and 3 bases at J, with 19 bases in the middle. Germline-derived CDR1 and CDR2 are MNHEY and SVGAGI. This CDR3 is 15 amino acids long. The CDR3 coding sequence is TGTGCCAGCACCCAGAGGGCTCTACCCCGCTACGAGCAGTACTTC. Residues: CASTQRALPRYEQYF.

This chain uses TRBV11-3 with TRBJ2-2; no definite D call. V was clipped by 2 bases and J by 0 bases, with 10 bases between them. This CDR3 has 16 residues. The germline V gene has CDR1 SGHNT and CDR2 YENEEA. CDR3 sequence: CASSLSGGANTGELFF. The CDR3 region has the DNA TGTGCCAGCAGCTTATCAGGCGGAGCGAACACCGGGGAGCTGTTTTTT.

The chain carries TRBV5-1 and TRBJ2-1; a weak D match, TRBD2 (6 bases). The CDR3 has 14 residues. V was trimmed by 7 bases and J by 8 bases, leaving 19 bases between them. Germline-derived CDR1 and CDR2 are SGHRS and YFSETQ. CDR3 in DNA: TGCGCCAGCGGCAAGGGGACCCCGGGGGATGAGCAGTTCTTC. This translates into CASGKGTPGDEQFF. Based on the CDR3 plus reference TRBV5-1 and TRBJ2-1, the full variable domain is KAGVTQTPRYLIKTRGQQVTLSCSPISGHRSVSWYQQTPGQGLQFLFEYFSETQRNKGNFPGRFSGRQFSNSRSEMNVSTLELGDSALYLCASGKGTPGDEQFFGPGTRLTVL.

This clone was observed a handful of times. The V and J genes are TRBV6-5 and TRBJ1-5; D unclear. Germline V gene sequence: CDR1 MNHEY, CDR2 SVGAGI. CDR3 size: 15 residues. The V end lost 6 bases, the J end lost 0 bases, and 12 bases lay between the germline ends. Here the CDR3 DNA reads TGTGCCAGCAGCAGGCTCACCAATAGCAATCAGCCCCAGCATTTT. It yields the protein CASSRLTNSNQPQHF.

This chain uses TRBV9 with TRBJ1-6; TRBD1 matches 9 bases. The germline V gene encodes CDR1 SGDLS and CDR2 YYNGEE. CDR3 length: 17 residues. The junction had 9 bases not matched to a gene; V was cut back by 0 bases and J by 8 bases. The chain's CDR3 is CASSVAGGQGFDSPLHF. The CDR3 DNA reads TGTGCCAGCAGCGTAGCTGGAGGACAGGGGTTTGATTCACCCCTCCACTTT.

This clone showed up just once. V and J are TRBV6-5 and TRBJ1-5, with D perhaps matching TRBD1 (5 bases). The germline gives CDR1 MNHEY, CDR2 SVGAGI. V lost 4 bases and J 2 bases, leaving 15 bases between the germline ends. CDR3 size: 16 residues. CDR3 amino acids: CASSSLLGQGNQPQHF. The CDR3, as DNA: TGTGCCAGCAGTTCGCTATTGGGGCAGGGCAATCAGCCCCAGCATTTT.

The chain links TRBV5-4 to TRBJ2-7; 10 bases match TRBD2. The CDR3 has 20 residues. J lost 0 bases, V lost 4 bases, and 19 bases had no gene match. The germline V gene encodes CDR1 SGHNT and CDR2 YYREEE (reference sequence). CDR3: CASSLWRQVVLAGASYEQYF. The CDR3 DNA is TGTGCCAGCAGCCTCTGGAGACAGGTGGTCCTAGCGGGAGCCTCCTACGAGCAGTACTTC.

The chain is built from TRBV5-1 and TRBJ2-2; D is possibly TRBD1 (6 bases). This CDR3 is built from 15 residues. Deletions cut 1 base from V and 3 bases from J, with 10 bases between. Germline CDR1 is SGHRS and CDR2 is YFSETQ. CDR3 DNA: TGCGCCAGCAGCTTGTTACAGGGACACACCGGGGAGCTGTTTTTT. Residues: CASSLLQGHTGELFF.

There are a few counts of this clone. The chain links TRBV10-3 to TRBJ1-2, with 10 bases matching TRBD1. Germline V CDR1 and CDR2: ENHRY, SYGVKD. The V gene end was trimmed by 10 bases and the J gene end by 3 bases; junction bases not matched to a gene: 5. The length of the CDR3 is 13 residues. The CDR3 reads CATRQGADYGYTF. DNA of the CDR3: TGTGCCACCCGACAGGGGGCGGACTATGGCTACACCTTC.